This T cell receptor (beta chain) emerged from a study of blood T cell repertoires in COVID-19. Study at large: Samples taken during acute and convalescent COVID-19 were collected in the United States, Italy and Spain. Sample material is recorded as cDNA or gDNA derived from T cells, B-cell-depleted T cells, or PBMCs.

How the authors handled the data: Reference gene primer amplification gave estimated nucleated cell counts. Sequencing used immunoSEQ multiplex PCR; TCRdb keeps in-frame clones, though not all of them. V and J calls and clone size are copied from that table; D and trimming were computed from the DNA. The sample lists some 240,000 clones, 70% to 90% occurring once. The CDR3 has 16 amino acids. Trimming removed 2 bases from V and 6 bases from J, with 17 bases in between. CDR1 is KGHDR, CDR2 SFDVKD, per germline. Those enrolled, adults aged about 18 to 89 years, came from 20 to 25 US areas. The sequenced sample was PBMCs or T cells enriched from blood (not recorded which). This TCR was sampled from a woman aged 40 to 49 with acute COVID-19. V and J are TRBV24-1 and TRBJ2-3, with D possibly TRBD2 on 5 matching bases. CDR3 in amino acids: CATSDWVGTRPDTQYF. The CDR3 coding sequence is TGTGCCACCAGTGATTGGGTGGGCACTAGACCCGATACGCAGTATTTT.